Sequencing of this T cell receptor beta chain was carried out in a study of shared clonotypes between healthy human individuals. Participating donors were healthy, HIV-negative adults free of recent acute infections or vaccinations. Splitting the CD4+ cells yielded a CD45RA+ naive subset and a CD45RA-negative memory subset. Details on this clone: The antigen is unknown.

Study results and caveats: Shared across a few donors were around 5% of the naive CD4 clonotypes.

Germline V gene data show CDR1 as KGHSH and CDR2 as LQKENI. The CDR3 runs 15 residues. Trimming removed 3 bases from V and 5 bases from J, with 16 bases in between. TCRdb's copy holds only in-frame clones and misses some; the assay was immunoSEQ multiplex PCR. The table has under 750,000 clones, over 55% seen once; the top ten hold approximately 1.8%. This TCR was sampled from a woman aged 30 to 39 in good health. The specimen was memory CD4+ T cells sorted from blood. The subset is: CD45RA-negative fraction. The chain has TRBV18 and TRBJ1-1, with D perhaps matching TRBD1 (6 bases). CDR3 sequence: CASSPETGPYTEAFF. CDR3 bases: TGTGCCAGCTCACCCGAGACAGGACCGTATACTGAAGCTTTCTTT. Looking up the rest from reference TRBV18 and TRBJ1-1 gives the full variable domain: NAGVMQNPRHLVRRRGQEARLRCSPMKGHSHVYWYRQLPEEGLKFMVYLQKENIIDESGMPKERFSAEFPKEGPSILRIQQVVRGDSAAYFCASSPETGPYTEAFFGQGTRLTVV.